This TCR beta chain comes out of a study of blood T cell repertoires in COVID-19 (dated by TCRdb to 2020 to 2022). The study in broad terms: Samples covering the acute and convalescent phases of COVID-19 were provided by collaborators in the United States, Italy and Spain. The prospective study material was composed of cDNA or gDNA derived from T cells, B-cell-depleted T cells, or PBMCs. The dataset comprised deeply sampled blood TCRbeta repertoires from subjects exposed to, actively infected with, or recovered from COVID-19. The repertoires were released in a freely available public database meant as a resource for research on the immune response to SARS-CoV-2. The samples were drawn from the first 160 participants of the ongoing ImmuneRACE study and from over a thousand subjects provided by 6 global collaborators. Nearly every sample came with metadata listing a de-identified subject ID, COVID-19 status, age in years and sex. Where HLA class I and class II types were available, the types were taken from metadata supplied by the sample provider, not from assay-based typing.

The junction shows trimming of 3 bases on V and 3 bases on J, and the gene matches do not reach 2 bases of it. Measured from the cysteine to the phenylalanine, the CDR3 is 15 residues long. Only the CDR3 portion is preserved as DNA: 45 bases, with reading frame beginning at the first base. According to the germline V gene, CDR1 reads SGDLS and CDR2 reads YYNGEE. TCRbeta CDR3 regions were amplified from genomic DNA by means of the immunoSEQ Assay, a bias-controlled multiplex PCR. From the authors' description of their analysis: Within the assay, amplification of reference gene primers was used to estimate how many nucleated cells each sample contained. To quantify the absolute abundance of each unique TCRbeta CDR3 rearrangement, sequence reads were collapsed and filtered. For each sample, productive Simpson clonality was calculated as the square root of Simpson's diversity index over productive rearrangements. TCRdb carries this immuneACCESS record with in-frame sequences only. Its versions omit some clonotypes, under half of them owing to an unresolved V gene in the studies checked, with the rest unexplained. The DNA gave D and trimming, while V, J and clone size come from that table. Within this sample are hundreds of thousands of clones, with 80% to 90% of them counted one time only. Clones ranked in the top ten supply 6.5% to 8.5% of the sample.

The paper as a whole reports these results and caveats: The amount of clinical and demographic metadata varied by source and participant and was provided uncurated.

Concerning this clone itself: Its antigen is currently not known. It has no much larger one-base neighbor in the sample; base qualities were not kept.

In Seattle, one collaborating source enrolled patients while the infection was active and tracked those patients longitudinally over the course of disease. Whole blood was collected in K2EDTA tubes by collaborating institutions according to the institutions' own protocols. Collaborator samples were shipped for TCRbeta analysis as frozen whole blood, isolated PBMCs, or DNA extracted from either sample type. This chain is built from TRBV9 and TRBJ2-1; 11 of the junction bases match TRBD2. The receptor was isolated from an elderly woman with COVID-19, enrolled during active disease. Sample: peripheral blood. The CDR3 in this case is CASSAGLAVYNEQFF. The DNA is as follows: TGTGCCAGCAGCGCGGGACTAGCGGTCTACAATGAGCAGTTCTTC.